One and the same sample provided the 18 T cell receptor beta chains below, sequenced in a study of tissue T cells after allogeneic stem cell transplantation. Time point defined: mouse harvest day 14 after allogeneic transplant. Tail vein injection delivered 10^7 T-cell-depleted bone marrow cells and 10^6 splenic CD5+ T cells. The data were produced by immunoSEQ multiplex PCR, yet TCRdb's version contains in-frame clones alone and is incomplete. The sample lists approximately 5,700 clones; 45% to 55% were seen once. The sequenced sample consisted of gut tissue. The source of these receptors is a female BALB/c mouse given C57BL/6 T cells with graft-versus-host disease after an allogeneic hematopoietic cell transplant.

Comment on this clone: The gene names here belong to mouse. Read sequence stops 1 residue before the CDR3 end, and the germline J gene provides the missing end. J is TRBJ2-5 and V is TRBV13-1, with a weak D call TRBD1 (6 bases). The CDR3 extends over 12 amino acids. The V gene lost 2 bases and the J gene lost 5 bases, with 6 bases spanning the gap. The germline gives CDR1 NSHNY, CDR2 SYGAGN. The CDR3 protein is CASSEDRDTQYF. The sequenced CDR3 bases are TGTGCCAGCAGTGAGGACAGAGACACCCAGTAC.

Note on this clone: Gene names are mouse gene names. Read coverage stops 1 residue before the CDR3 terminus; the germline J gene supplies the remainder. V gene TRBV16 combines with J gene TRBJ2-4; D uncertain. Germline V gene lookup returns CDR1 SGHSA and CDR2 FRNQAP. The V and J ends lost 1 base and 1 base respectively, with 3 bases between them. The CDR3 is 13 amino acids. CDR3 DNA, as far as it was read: TGTGCAAGCAGCTTAGGAGGTCAAAACACCTTGTAC. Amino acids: CASSLGGQNTLY. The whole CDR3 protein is CASSLGGQNTLYF.

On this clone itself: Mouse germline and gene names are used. CDR3 bases read: TGTGCCAGCTCTCTCGATCGGGGCTCCTATAATTCGCCCCTCTAC. Translation: CASSLDRGSYNSPLY. Given in full, the CDR3 is CASSLDRGSYNSPLYF. The V call is TRBV12-1, the J call TRBJ1-6; a possible D gene is TRBD1 (5 bases). Read data end 1 residue before the CDR3 end; the end is taken from the germline J gene. TRBJ1-6 is an ORF for which the function is uncertain. This CDR3 is 16 amino acids long. V lost 0 bases, J lost 1 base, and 9 bases lay in between. Germline V CDR1 and CDR2: SGHSN, HYEKVE.

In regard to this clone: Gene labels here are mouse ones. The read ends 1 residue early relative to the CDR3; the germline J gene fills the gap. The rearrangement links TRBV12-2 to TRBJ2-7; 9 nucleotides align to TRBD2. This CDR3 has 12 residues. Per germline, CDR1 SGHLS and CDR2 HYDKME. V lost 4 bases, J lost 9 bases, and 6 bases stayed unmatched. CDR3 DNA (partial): TGTGCCAGCTCCTATGGGGGGGCCGCACAGTAC. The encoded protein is CASSYGGAAQY. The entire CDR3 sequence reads CASSYGGAAQYF. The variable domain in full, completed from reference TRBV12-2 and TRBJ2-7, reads NSGVVQSPRYIIKGKGERSILKCIPISGHLSVAWYQQTQGQELKFFIQHYDKMERDKGNLPSRFSVQQFDDYHSEMNMSALELEDSAVYFCASSYGGAAQYFGPGTRLTVL.

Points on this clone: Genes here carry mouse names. This CDR3 reads CASSRQQDTQYF. Incomplete CDR3 DNA: TGTGCCAGCTCTCGACAGCAAGACACCCAGTAC. The gene calls are TRBV12-2 and TRBJ2-5; D is possibly TRBD1 (5 bases). The read ends 1 residue before the CDR3 terminus; that terminus is restored from the germline J gene. Trimming left V 2 bases short and J 3 bases short, with 5 bases between. The V gene's germline CDR1 is SGHLS and CDR2 HYDKME. CDR3 length: 12 residues.

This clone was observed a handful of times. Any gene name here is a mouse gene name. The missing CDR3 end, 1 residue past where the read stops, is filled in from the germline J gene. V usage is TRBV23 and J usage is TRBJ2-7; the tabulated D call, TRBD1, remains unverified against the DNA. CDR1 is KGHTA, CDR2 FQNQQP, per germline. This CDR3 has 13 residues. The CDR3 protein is CSSSQGQIYEQYF. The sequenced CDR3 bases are TGCTCCAGCAGTCAGGGACAAATCTATGAACAGTAC.

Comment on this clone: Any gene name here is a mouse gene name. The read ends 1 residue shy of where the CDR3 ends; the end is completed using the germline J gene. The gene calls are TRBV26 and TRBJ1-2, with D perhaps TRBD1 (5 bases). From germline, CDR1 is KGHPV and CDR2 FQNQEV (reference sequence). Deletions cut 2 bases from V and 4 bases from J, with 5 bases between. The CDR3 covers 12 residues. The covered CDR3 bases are TGTGCCAGCAGTCTGGGGACCTCCGACTACACC. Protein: CASSLGTSDYT. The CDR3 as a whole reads CASSLGTSDYTF.

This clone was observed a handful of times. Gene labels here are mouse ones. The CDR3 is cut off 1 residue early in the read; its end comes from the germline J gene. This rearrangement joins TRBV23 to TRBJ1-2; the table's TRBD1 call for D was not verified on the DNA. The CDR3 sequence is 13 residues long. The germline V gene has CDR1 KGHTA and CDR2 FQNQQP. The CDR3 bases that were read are TGCTCCAGCAGTCTACAAGCAAACTCCGACTACACC. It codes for CSSSLQANSDYT. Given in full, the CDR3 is CSSSLQANSDYTF.

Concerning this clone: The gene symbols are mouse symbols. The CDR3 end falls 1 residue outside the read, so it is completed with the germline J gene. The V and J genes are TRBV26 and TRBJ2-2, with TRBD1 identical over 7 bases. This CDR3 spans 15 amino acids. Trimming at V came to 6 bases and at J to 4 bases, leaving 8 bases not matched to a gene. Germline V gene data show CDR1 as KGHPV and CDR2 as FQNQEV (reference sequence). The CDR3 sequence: CASSPQGRGTGQLYF. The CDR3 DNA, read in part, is TGTGCCAGCAGCCCACAGGGGAGAGGCACCGGGCAGCTCTAC.

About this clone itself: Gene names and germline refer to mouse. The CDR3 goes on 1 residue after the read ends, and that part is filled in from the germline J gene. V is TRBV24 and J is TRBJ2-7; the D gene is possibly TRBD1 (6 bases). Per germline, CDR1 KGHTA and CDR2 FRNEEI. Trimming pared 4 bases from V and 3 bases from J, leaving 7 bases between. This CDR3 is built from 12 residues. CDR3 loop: CASSPGHYEQYF. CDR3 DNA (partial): TGTGCCAGCAGTCCGGGACACTATGAACAGTAC.

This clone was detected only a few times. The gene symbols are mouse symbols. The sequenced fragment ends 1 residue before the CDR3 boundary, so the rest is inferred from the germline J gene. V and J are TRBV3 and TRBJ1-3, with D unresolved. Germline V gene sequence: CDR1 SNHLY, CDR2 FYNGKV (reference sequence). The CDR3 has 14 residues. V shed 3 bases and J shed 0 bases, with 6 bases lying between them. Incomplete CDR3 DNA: TGTGCCAGCAGCTTGACAACTTCTGGAAATACGCTCTAT. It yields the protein CASSLTTSGNTLY. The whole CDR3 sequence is CASSLTTSGNTLYF. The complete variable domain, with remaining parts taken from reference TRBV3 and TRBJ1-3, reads GPKVLQIPSHQIIDMGQMVTLNCDPVSNHLYFYWYKQILGQQMEFLVNFYNGKVMEKSKLFKDQFSVERPDGSYFTLKIQPTALEDSAVYFCASSLTTSGNTLYFGEGSRLIVV.

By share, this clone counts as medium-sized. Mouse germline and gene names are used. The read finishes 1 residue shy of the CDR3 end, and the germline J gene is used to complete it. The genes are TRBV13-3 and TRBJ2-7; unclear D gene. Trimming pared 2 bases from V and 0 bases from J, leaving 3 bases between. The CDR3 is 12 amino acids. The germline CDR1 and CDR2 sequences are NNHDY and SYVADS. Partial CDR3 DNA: TGTGCCAGCAGTGACAACTCCTATGAACAGTAC. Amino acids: CASSDNSYEQY. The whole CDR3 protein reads CASSDNSYEQYF.

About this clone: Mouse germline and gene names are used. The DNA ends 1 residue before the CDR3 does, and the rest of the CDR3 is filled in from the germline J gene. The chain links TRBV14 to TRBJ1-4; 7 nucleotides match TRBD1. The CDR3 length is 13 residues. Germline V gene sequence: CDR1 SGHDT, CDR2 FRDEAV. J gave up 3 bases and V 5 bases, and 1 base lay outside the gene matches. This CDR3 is CASRGTANERLFF. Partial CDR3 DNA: TGTGCCAGCAGGGGGACAGCCAACGAAAGATTATTT.

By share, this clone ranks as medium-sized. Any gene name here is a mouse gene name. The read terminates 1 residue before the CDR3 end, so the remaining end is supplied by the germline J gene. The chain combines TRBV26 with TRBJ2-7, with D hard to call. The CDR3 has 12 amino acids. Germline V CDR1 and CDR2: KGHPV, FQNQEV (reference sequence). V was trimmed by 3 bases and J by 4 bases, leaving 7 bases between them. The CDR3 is CASSLASYEQYF. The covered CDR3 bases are TGTGCCAGCAGTCTTGCCAGTTATGAACAGTAC.

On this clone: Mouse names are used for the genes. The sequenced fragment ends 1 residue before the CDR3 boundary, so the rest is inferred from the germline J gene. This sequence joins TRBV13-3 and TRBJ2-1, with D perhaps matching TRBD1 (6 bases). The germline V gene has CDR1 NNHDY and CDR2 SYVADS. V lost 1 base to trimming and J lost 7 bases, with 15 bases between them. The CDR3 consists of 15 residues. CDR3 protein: CASSDTRTAGAEQFF. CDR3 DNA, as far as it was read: TGTGCCAGCAGTGATACCCGGACAGCAGGAGCTGAGCAGTTC.

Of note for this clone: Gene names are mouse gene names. CDR3 amino acids: CASSPDWDEQYF. The sequenced CDR3 bases are TGTGCCAGCAGTCCGGACTGGGATGAACAGTAC. The J gene is TRBJ2-7, the V gene TRBV26; TRBD2 agrees at 8 bases. The read is 1 residue too short to cover the CDR3 end, so that end is filled in from the germline J gene. CDR1 and CDR2 (germline): KGHPV, FQNQEV (reference sequence). This CDR3 region has 12 residues. Trimming cost V 4 bases and J 5 bases; bases outside gene matches: 1.

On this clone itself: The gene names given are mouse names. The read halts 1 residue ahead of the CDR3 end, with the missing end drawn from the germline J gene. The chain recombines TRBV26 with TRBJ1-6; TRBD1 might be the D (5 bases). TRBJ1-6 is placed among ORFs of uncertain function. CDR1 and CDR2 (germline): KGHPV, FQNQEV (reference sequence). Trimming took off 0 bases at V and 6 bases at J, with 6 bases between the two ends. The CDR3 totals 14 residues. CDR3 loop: CASSLSGANSPLYF. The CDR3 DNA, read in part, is TGTGCCAGCAGTCTGTCAGGGGCTAATTCGCCCCTCTAC.

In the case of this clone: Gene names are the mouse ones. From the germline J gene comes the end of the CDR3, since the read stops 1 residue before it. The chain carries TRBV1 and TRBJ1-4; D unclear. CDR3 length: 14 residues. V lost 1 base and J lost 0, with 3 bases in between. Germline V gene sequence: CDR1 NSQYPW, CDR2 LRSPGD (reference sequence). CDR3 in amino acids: CTCSAGFSNERLFF. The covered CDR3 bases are TGCACCTGCAGTGCAGGGTTTTCCAACGAAAGATTATTT.